This T cell receptor beta chain was observed in a study of blood T cell repertoires in COVID-19 (dated by TCRdb to the early 2020s). Background for the entire study: The collaborator samples originated in the United States, Italy and Spain and spanned the acute and convalescent phases of COVID-19. The prospective study material was composed of cDNA or gDNA derived from T cells, B-cell-depleted T cells, or PBMCs. Subjects who had been exposed to COVID-19, were actively infected with it, or had recovered from it provided the deeply sampled blood TCRbeta repertoires that made up the dataset. The repertoires were made available in a free public database intended to serve as a resource for research on the immune response to SARS-CoV-2. Samples were obtained from the ongoing ImmuneRACE study (first 160 participants) and from approximately 1,200 subjects provided by 6 global collaborators. Where available, HLA class I and class II types were taken from metadata supplied by the sample provider and were not determined by assay-based typing. Nearly every sample came with metadata listing a de-identified subject ID, COVID-19 status, age in years and sex. Broad study findings and their caveats: How much clinical and demographic metadata was included differed by source and by participant, and the metadata was provided uncurated.

TCRbeta CDR3 regions were amplified from genomic DNA using the immunoSEQ Assay, a bias-controlled multiplex PCR. The paper's processing steps were these. Within the assay, amplification of reference gene primers was used to estimate how many nucleated cells each sample contained. To quantify the absolute abundance of each unique TCRbeta CDR3 rearrangement, sequence reads were collapsed and filtered. For each sample, productive Simpson clonality was calculated by taking the square root of Simpson's diversity index across productive rearrangements. TCRdb provides this immuneACCESS table in a form limited to in-frame rearrangements. Some clones are lacking; in checked studies, under half of them reflect an unresolved V gene, and why the rest are absent is not known. The V and J calls and clone size are taken from that table; D and trimming were inferred from the DNA. Present in this sample are 100,000 to 150,000 clones, about 89% of which were seen just once. The top ten clonotypes cover around 18% of the sample.

Counted from cysteine to phenylalanine, this CDR3 has 13 amino acids. Only CDR3 DNA remains: 39 bases, in frame from the first base. Sequences MNHEY (CDR1) and SVGAGI (CDR2) are obtained from the germline V gene. Deletion took 6 bases off V and 2 bases off J, with a span of 10 bases between the germline ends. On this clone itself: Its cognate antigen has yet to be identified. One base away there is no much larger clone; base qualities are not given.

Collaborating institutions collected whole blood in K2EDTA tubes following their own protocols. Collaborator samples were shipped for TCRbeta analysis as frozen whole blood, isolated PBMCs, or DNA extracted from either sample type. Sequencing input: peripheral blood. Recombination linked TRBV6-5 to TRBJ2-5, and possibly TRBD2, on 5 matching bases. This receptor was obtained from a man in his fifties or sixties with active or convalescent COVID-19. This receptor has the CDR3 CASRAPGQETQYF. The bases read TGTGCCAGCAGAGCCCCGGGACAAGAGACCCAGTACTTC.